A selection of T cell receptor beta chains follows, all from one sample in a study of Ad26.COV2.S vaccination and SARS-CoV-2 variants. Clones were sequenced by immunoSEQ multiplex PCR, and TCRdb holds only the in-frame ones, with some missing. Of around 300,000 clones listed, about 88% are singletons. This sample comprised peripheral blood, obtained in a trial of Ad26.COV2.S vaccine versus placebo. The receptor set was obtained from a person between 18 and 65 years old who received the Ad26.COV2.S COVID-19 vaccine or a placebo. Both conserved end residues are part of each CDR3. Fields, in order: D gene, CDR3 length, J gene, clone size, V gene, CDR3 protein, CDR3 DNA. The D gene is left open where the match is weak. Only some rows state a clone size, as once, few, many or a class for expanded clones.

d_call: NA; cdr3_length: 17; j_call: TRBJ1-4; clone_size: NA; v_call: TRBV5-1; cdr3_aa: CASSLTGLGLPNEKLFF; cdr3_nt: TGCGCCAGCAGCTTGACAGGGCTTGGGCTCCCTAATGAAAAACTGTTTTTT
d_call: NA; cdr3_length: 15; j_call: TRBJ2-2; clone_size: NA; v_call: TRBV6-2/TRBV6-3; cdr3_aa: CASSREGVNTGELFF; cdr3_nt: TGTGCCAGCAGCCGAGAAGGGGTGAACACCGGGGAGCTGTTTTTT
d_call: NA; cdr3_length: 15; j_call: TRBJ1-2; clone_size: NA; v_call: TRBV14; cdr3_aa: CASSQDRNRLYGYTF; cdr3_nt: TGTGCCAGCAGCCAAGATAGAAACAGGCTCTATGGCTACACCTTC
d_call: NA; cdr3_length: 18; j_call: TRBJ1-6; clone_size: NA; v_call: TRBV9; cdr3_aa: CASSPTGRGGTPYSPLHF; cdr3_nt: TGTGCCAGCAGCCCAACCGGTAGAGGGGGGACGCCATATTCACCCCTCCACTTT
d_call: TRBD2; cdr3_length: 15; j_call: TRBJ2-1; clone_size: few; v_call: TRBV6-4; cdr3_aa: CASSSASGGNNEQFF; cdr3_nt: TGTGCCAGCAGCAGCGCTAGCGGGGGGAACAATGAGCAGTTCTTC
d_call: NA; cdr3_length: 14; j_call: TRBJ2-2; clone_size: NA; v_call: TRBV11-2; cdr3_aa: CASSYGPNTGELFF; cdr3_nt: TGTGCCAGCAGCTACGGACCGAACACCGGGGAGCTGTTTTTT
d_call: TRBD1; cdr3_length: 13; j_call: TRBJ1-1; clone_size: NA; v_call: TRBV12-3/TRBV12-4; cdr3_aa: CASSRDRGVVSFF; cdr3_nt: TGTGCCAGCAGTCGTGACAGGGGGGTCGTGAGTTTCTTT
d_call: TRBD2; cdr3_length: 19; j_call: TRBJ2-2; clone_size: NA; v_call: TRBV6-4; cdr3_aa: CASSDCGTSGGQNTGELFF; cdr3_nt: TGTGCCAGCAGTGACTGTGGGACTAGCGGGGGCCAGAACACCGGGGAGCTGTTTTTT
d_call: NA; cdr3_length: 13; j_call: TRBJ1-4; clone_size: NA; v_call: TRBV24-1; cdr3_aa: CAGGDRPREKLFF; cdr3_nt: TGTGCCGGGGGGGACCGTCCGAGGGAAAAACTGTTTTTT
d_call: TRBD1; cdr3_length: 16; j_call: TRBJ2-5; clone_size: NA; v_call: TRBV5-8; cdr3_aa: CASTLRTGSPQETQYF; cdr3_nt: TGTGCCAGCACCTTACGGACAGGGTCTCCGCAAGAGACCCAGTACTTC
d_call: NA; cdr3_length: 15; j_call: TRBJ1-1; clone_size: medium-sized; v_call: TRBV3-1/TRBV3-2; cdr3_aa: CASSQDPGWNTEAFF; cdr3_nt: TGTGCCAGCAGCCAAGATCCGGGGTGGAACACTGAAGCTTTCTTT
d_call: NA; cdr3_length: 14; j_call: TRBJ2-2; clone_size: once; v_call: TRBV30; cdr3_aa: CAWVTGANTGELFF; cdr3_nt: TGTGCCTGGGTAACAGGCGCGAACACCGGGGAGCTGTTTTTT
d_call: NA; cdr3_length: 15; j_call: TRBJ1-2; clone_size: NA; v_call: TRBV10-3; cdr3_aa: CAISELVGILYDYTF; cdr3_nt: TGTGCCATCAGTGAGCTAGTGGGGATATTGTATGACTACACCTTC
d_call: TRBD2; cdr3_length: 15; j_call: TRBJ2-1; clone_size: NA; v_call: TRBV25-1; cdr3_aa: CASSEWAGGWNEQFF; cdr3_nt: TGTGCCAGCAGTGAATGGGCGGGGGGGTGGAATGAGCAGTTCTTC
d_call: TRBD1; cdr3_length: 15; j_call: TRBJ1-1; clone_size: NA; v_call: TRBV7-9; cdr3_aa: CASSKQGAMNTEAFF; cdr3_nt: TGTGCCAGCAGCAAACAGGGGGCCATGAACACTGAAGCTTTCTTT
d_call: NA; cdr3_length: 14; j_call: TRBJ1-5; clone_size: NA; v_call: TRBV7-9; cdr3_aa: CASSLLPDGTRQHF; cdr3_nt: TGTGCCAGCAGCTTACTGCCTGACGGGACAAGACAGCATTTT
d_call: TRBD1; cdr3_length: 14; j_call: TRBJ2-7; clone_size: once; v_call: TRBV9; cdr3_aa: CASSVTGVLDEQYF; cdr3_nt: TGTGCCAGCAGCGTGACAGGGGTGTTGGACGAGCAGTACTTC
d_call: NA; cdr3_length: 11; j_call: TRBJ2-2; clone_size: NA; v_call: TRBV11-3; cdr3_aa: CASSSRGGLFF; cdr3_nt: TGTGCCAGCAGCTCCAGGGGGGGGCTGTTTTTT
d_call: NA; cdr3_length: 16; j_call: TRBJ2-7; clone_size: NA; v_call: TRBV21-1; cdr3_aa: CASSNKNRDRLYEQYF; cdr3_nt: TGTGCCAGCAGCAATAAGAACCGGGACAGACTCTACGAGCAGTACTTC
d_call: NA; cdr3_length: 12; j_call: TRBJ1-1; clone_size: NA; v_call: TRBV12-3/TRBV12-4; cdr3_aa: CASSQTIRSSFF; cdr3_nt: TGTGCCAGCAGTCAAACCATTCGGAGCAGTTTTTTT
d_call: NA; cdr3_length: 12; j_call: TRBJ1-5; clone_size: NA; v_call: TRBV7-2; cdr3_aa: CASSLRYQPQHF; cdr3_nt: TGTGCCAGCAGCTTAAGGTATCAGCCCCAGCATTTT
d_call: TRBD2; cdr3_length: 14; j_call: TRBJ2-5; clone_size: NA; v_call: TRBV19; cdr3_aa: CASSIAGGLETQYF; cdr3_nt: TGTGCCAGTAGTATAGCGGGAGGGCTGGAGACCCAGTACTTC
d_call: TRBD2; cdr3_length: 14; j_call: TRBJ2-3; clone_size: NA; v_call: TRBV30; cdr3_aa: CAGGRSRETDTQYF; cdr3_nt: TGTGCCGGTGGCCGTTCGCGGGAGACAGATACGCAGTATTTT
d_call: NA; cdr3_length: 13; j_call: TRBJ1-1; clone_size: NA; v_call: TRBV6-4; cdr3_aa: CASSGDLNTEAFF; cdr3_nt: TGTGCCAGCAGTGGGGATCTGAACACTGAAGCTTTCTTT
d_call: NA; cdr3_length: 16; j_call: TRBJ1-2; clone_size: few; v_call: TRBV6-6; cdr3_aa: CASSSPGVGGQYGYTF; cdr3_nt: TGTGCCAGCAGTTCCCCGGGGGTAGGGGGTCAATATGGCTACACCTTC
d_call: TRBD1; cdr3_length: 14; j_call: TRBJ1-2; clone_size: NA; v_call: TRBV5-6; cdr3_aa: CASSLGDRVVRYTF; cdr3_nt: TGTGCCAGCAGCTTGGGGGACAGGGTAGTTCGCTACACCTTC
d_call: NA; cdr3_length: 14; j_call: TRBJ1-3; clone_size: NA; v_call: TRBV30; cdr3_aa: CALEVGNSGNTIYF; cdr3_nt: TGTGCCCTGGAGGTCGGGAACTCTGGAAACACCATATATTTT
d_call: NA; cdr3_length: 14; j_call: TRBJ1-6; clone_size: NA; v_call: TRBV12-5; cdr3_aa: CASGPGPLNSPLHF; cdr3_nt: TGTGCTAGTGGACCGGGACCGCTTAATTCACCCCTCCACTTT
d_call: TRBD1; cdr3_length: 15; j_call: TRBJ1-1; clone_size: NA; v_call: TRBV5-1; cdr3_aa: CASSFADRGWTEAFF; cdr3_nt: TGCGCCAGCAGCTTCGCCGACAGGGGATGGACTGAAGCTTTCTTT
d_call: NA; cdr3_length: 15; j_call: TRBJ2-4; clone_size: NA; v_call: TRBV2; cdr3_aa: CASSEAPQGRSIQYF; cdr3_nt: TGTGCCAGCAGTGAAGCGCCCCAGGGGAGGAGCATTCAGTACTTC
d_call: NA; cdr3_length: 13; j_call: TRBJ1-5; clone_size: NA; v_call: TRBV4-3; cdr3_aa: CASSQDRNQPQHF; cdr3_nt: TGCGCCAGCAGCCAAGATCGAAATCAGCCCCAGCATTTT
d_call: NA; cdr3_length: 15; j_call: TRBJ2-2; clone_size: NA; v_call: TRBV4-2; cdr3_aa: CASSQVQGGTGELFF; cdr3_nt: TGTGCCAGCAGCCAAGTGCAGGGGGGGACCGGGGAGCTGTTTTTT
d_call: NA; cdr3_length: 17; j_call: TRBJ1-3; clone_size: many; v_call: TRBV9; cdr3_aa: CASSVATGTNSGNTIYF; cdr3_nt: TGTGCCAGCAGCGTAGCTACAGGGACAAACTCTGGAAACACCATATATTTT
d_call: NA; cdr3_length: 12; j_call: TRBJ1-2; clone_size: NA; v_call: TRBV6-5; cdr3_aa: CASIWLYGGYTF; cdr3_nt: TGTGCCAGCATTTGGTTATACGGTGGCTACACCTTC
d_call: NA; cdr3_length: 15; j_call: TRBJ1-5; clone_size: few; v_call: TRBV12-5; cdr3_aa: CASGLREQGHQPQHF; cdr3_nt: TGTGCTAGTGGTTTGAGGGAGCAGGGGCACCAGCCCCAGCATTTT
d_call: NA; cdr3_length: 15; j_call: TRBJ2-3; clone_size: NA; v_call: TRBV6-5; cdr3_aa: CASSYSDTTLDTQYF; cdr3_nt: TGTGCCAGCAGTTACTCGGACACTACATTGGATACGCAGTATTTT
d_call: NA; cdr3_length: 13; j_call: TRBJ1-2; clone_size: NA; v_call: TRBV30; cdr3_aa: CAWTAGRHYGYTF; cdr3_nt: TGTGCCTGGACCGCCGGACGGCACTATGGCTACACCTTC
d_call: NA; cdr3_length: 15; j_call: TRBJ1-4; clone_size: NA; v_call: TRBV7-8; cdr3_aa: CASSHSRWENEKLFF; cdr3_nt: TGTGCCAGCAGCCACTCGCGGTGGGAAAATGAAAAACTGTTTTTT
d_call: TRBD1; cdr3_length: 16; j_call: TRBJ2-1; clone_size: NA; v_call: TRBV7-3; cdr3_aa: CASSPQGQASYNEQFF; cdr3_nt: TGTGCCAGCAGCCCCCAAGGACAGGCCTCCTACAATGAGCAGTTCTTC
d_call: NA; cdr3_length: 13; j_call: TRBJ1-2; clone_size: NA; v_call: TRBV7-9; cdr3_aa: CASSLGWDDRYTF; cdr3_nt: TGTGCCAGCAGCTTAGGGTGGGACGATCGCTACACCTTC
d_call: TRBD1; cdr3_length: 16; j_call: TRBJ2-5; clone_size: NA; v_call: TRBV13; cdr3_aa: CASSLDVDRGQETQYF; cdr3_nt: TGTGCCAGCAGCTTAGATGTTGACAGGGGGCAAGAGACCCAGTACTTC
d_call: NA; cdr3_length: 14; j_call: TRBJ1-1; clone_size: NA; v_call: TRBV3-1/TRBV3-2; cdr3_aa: CASSHRQSNTEAFF; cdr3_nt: TGTGCCAGCAGCCACAGACAGTCGAACACTGAAGCTTTCTTT
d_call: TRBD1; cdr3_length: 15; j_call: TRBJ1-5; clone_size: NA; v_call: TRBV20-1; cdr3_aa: CSASRGHYSNQPQHF; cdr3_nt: TGCAGTGCTAGTAGGGGGCACTATAGCAATCAGCCCCAGCATTTT
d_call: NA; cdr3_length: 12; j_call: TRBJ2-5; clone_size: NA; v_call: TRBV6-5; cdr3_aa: CASGVWGKTQYF; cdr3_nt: TGTGCCAGCGGAGTGTGGGGGAAGACCCAGTACTTC
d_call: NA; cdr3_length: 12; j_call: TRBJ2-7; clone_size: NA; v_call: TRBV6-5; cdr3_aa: CASNRGGSEQYF; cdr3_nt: TGTGCCAGCAACAGAGGAGGATCCGAGCAGTACTTC